A single sample gave rise to the 32 T cell receptor beta chains below, sequenced in a study of T-cell reconstitution after alpha-beta-depleted transplantation in children. Library preparation (for TCRbeta) was performed with unique molecular identifiers. Each CDR3 protein gets one entry after TCRdb re-called the PCR reads with MiXCR. This table has about 74,000 distinct CDR3 sequences, about 14% appearing once. The sample in question was PBMCs, mostly from graft donor cells, obtained 180 days after TCRalphabeta/CD19-depleted stem cell transplant. Receptor source: a male patient aged 2 to 10 who had a stem cell transplant for acute lymphoblastic leukemia, so the T cells may come from the graft donor.

Many counts were recorded for this clonotype. This chain connects TRBV30 to TRBJ1-2, with D possibly TRBD1 on 5 matching bases. The CDR3 runs 11 residues. In germline, CDR1 is GTSNPN, CDR2 SVGIG (reference sequence). V was shortened by 3 bases and J by 13 bases, with 15 bases between the two germline ends. The CDR3 loop reads CAWRKKPRVTF. In nucleotides, the CDR3 is TGTGCCTGGAGGAAAAAACCCAGGGTCACCTTC.

The chain carries TRBV5-1 and TRBJ2-7; 10 nucleotides match TRBD1. Germline V gene lookup returns CDR1 SGHRS and CDR2 YFSETQ. This CDR3 has 14 amino acids. V gave up 4 bases and J gave up 2 bases; unmatched junction bases: 3. The CDR3 nucleotides read TGCGCCAGCAGCCTTGGGACAGGGGCCTACGAGCAGTACTTC. This translates into CASSLGTGAYEQYF.

This clonotype appeared a few times. The J gene is TRBJ2-7, the V gene TRBV18; no reliable D call. V lost 1 base and J lost 2, with 3 bases in between. The CDR3 covers 12 residues. The germline gives CDR1 KGHSH, CDR2 LQKENI. CDR3 region: CASSPHTYEQYF. The CDR3 bases are TGTGCCAGCTCACCACACACCTACGAGCAGTACTTC.

This clonotype has at least ten counts. This rearrangement joins TRBV6-2 or TRBV6-3 to TRBJ2-1; D unresolved. V lost 2 bases and J 10 bases, leaving 18 bases between the germline ends. CDR1 is MNHEY and CDR2 is SVGEGT in the germline V gene. CDR3 length: 15 residues. CDR3 protein: CASSYGVRMGREQFF. The CDR3 region has the DNA TGTGCCAGCAGTTACGGGGTGCGGATGGGCAGGGAGCAGTTCTTC.

The rearrangement links TRBV18 to TRBJ1-5; no clear D. V was cut by 3 bases and J by 0 bases, with 6 bases left in between. This CDR3 comprises 14 residues. Germline lookup yields CDR1 KGHSH and CDR2 LQKENI. The CDR3 reads CASSPLGSNQPQHF. DNA of the CDR3: TGTGCCAGCTCACCCCTTGGTAGCAATCAGCCCCAGCATTTT.

In this sample, this clonotype turned up many times. The chain employs TRBV24-1 and TRBJ2-5; 10 bases fit TRBD1. The CDR3 totals 16 residues. Germline V gives CDR1 KGHDR, CDR2 SFDVKD. V shed 1 base and J 4 bases; nucleotides not matched to a gene: 5. Here the CDR3 reads CATSDLRQGARETQYF. In nucleotides, the CDR3 is TGTGCCACCAGTGATTTACGACAGGGGGCCCGAGAGACCCAGTACTTC.

This clonotype showed up just a few times. DNA for the CDR3: TGCGCCAGCAGCCGCCTAACAAGCTCCTACAATGAGCAGTTCTTC. This codes for CASSRLTSSYNEQFF. V usage is TRBV4-3 and J usage is TRBJ2-1; D is unresolved. V lost 4 bases and J lost 0, with 10 bases in between. This CDR3 has 15 residues. CDR1 and CDR2 from the germline V gene are LGHNA and YSLEER.

The chain has TRBV27 and TRBJ2-5; D may match TRBD1 or TRBD2 (6 bases each). Deletions cut 2 bases from V and 5 bases from J, with 12 bases between. The CDR3 spans 14 residues. CDR1 and CDR2 (germline): MNHEY, SMNVEV (reference sequence). The CDR3 nucleotides read TGTGCCAGCAGTTTAACCAGGGGAGGCGAGACCCAGTACTTC. It translates to CASSLTRGGETQYF.

This clonotype was recorded a few times. The chain combines TRBV6-5 with TRBJ2-5; no clear D. CDR1 is MNHEY and CDR2 is SVGAGI in the germline V gene. The V end lost 0 bases, the J end lost 4 bases, and 15 bases lay between the germline ends. The CDR3 runs to 16 residues. This CDR3 is CASSYSIIAGGETQYF. In nucleotides, the CDR3 is TGTGCCAGCAGTTACTCCATTATAGCCGGCGGAGAGACCCAGTACTTC.

This clonotype was picked up many times. The V and J genes are TRBV5-1 and TRBJ2-7, with D perhaps TRBD2 (6 bases). The CDR3 consists of 14 residues. V was cut by 5 bases and J by 2 bases, with 14 bases left in between. Germline CDR1 is SGHRS and CDR2 is YFSETQ. CDR3 sequence reads: CASRLTAGPYEQYF. The CDR3 DNA follows: TGCGCCAGCAGACTTACAGCGGGCCCCTACGAGCAGTACTTC.

The CDR3 DNA reads as TGTGCCAGCAGCGTGGGGCCTAGTGGGATAGATACGCAGTATTTT. Protein: CASSVGPSGIDTQYF. The V gene is TRBV9, the J gene TRBJ2-3, with D possibly being TRBD1 (5 bases). V was pared by 2 bases and J by 5 bases, with 15 bases between. CDR3 length equals 15 residues. The germline CDR1 and CDR2 sequences are SGDLS and YYNGEE.

The CDR3 DNA sequence: TGTGCCAGCAGTTACTCGGGGGTCTTGTTTTTT. This sequence encodes CASSYSGVLFF. V and J are TRBV6-2 or TRBV6-3 and TRBJ2-2; tentatively, D is TRBD1 or TRBD2 (5 bases each). V was cut by 0 bases and J by 15 bases, with 8 bases left in between. Looked up from germline, CDR1 is MNHEY and CDR2 is SVGEGT. CDR3 size: 11 residues.

This clonotype was seen at least ten times. J is TRBJ2-7 and V is TRBV12-3 or TRBV12-4; unclear D gene. This CDR3 region has 11 residues. The V gene lost 1 base and the J gene lost 5 bases, with 3 bases spanning the gap. CDR3 DNA: TGTGCCAGCAGTTTAGAACACGAGCAGTACTTC. It translates to CASSLEHEQYF.

The rearrangement links TRBV7-2 to TRBJ2-1, with a tentative D call TRBD2 (6 bases). The CDR3 extends over 15 amino acids. V lost 4 bases to trimming and J lost 4 bases, with 14 bases between them. Germline lookup yields CDR1 SGHTA and CDR2 FQGNSA. This CDR3 is CASSSVIGGYNEQFF. In nucleotides, the CDR3 is TGTGCCAGCAGCTCTGTCATTGGAGGGTACAATGAGCAGTTCTTC.

The V gene is TRBV6-2 or TRBV6-3, the J gene TRBJ2-5, with D perhaps matching TRBD2 (5 bases). Germline loops: CDR1 MNHEY, CDR2 SVGEGT. The CDR3 contains 13 residues. Deletions cut 2 bases from V and 2 bases from J, with 6 bases between. The CDR3 DNA is TGTGCCAGCAGTTACCGGAGGCAAGAGACCCAGTACTTC. Amino acid sequence: CASSYRRQETQYF.

The rearrangement uses TRBV9 and TRBJ1-3; D is unresolved. The CDR3 has 13 residues. With 2 bases removed from V and 4 bases from J, the gap between germline ends came to 7 bases. Germline lookup yields CDR1 SGDLS and CDR2 YYNGEE. The CDR3 sequence: CASSVGTGNTIYF. The CDR3, as DNA: TGTGCCAGCAGCGTTGGAACCGGAAACACCATATATTTT.

In this sample, this clonotype turned up a few times. The V gene is TRBV27, the J gene TRBJ2-5, with D perhaps TRBD1 (6 bases). The V and J ends lost 6 bases and 6 bases respectively, with 14 bases between them. Germline V gene sequence: CDR1 MNHEY, CDR2 SMNVEV (reference sequence). This CDR3 region has 13 residues. CDR3 sequence reads: CASSLGRGKTQYF. The CDR3 DNA reads TGTGCCAGCAGCTTGGGCAGGGGAAAGACCCAGTACTTC.

In this sample, this clonotype turned up a few times. The chain has TRBV2 and TRBJ2-4, with a tentative D call TRBD2 (5 bases). CDR3 size: 14 residues. Deletions cut 8 bases from V and 0 bases from J, with 11 bases between. Germline lookup yields CDR1 SNHLY and CDR2 FYNNEI. The CDR3 region is CASELGLAKNIQYF. The CDR3 bases are TGTGCCAGCGAACTAGGGCTAGCCAAAAACATTCAGTACTTC.

This clonotype was detected a few times. V and J are TRBV9 and TRBJ1-6; no firm D call. Germline CDR1 and CDR2: SGDLS and YYNGEE. The CDR3 covers 13 residues. V lost 2 bases and J 6 bases, leaving 6 bases between the germline ends. The CDR3 region has the DNA TGTGCCAGCAGCGTCGGCACTAATTCACCCCTCCACTTT. Translated, it gives CASSVGTNSPLHF.

J is TRBJ2-3 and V is TRBV7-2; 8 positions match TRBD2. Germline V gene sequence: CDR1 SGHTA, CDR2 FQGNSA. V was pared by 4 bases and J by 7 bases, with 7 bases of the junction left unmatched. The length of the CDR3 is 14 residues. The DNA for the CDR3 is TGTGCCAGCAGCTCAGCGCGGGGGGCGCATACGCAGTATTTT. This codes for CASSSARGAHTQYF.

This clonotype was observed a single time. V and J are TRBV4-2 and TRBJ2-5; D is perhaps TRBD2 (6 bases). The CDR3 spans 15 residues. V was cut by 3 bases and J by 2 bases, with 13 bases left in between. Per germline, CDR1 LGHNA and CDR2 YNFKEQ. The CDR3 is CASSHSGVGQETQYF. The CDR3 bases are TGTGCCAGCAGCCATTCGGGGGTCGGACAAGAGACCCAGTACTTC.

This clonotype was found a few times. The CDR3: CASSLRGTGYTEAFF. In DNA form, the CDR3 reads TGTGCCAGCAGCCTTAGGGGGACAGGGTATACTGAAGCTTTCTTT. The chain is built from TRBV11-2 and TRBJ1-1; the match to TRBD1 covers 9 bases. This CDR3 region has 15 residues. Germline assignment: CDR1 SGHAT and CDR2 FQNNGV. Unmatched junction bases numbered 9, after V lost 5 bases and J lost 5 bases.

CDR3 bases: TGTGCCAGCGTCCCGTGGGACTTCCGAGGGACCCAGTACTTC. It codes for CASVPWDFRGTQYF. The V gene is TRBV7-8, the J gene TRBJ2-5, with D possibly matching TRBD2 (6 bases). V dropped 8 bases and J dropped 7 bases, with 20 bases sitting between them. The CDR3 loop spans 14 amino acids. The germline gives CDR1 SGHVS, CDR2 FQNEAQ. The full variable domain, completed using reference TRBV7-8 and TRBJ2-5, is GAGVSQSPRYKVAKRGQDVALRCDPISGHVSLFWYQQALGQGPEFLTYFQNEAQLDKSGLPSDRFFAERPEGSVSTLKIQRTQQEDSAVYLCASVPWDFRGTQYFGPGTRLLVL.

V gene TRBV29-1 combines with J gene TRBJ1-3; TRBD1 is a possible D gene (5 bases). This CDR3 is built from 13 residues. CDR1 is SQVTM, CDR2 ANQGSEA, per germline. Trimming stripped 5 bases from V and 2 bases from J, with 10 bases between. The CDR3: CSVLQGPGNTIYF. In DNA form, the CDR3 reads TGCAGCGTTCTGCAGGGACCTGGAAACACCATATATTTT.

The table lists this clonotype with a few counts. V is TRBV20-1 and J is TRBJ2-5; 8 nucleotides agree with TRBD1. Germline-derived CDR1 and CDR2 are DFQATT and SNEGSKA (reference sequence). This CDR3 region has 15 residues. Trimming took 2 bases from V and 4 from J; bases not matched to a gene: 9. CDR3 nucleotide sequence: TGCAGTGCTAGATCTGACAGGGGCATGGGAGAGACCCAGTACTTC. Residues: CSARSDRGMGETQYF.

This clonotype was detected a few times. The CDR3, as DNA: TGTGCCAGCAGCCCCCGGACAGGAAGCAATCAGCCCCAGCATTTT. This gives the protein CASSPRTGSNQPQHF. This rearrangement joins TRBV28 to TRBJ1-5, with 7 bases aligning to TRBD1. V lost 6 bases, J lost 1 base, and 6 bases stayed unmatched. CDR3 length: 15 residues. Germline lookup yields CDR1 MDHEN and CDR2 SYDVKM.

This clonotype was counted ten times or more. The V and J genes are TRBV5-1 and TRBJ2-4; TRBD2 matches 12 bases. Germline CDR1 reads SGHRS; CDR2 reads YFSETQ. J was trimmed by 0 bases and V by 4 bases; bases with no gene match: 5. CDR3 size: 17 residues. CDR3 sequence: CASSMTSGGLAKNIQYF. In DNA form, the CDR3 reads TGCGCCAGCAGCATGACTAGCGGGGGACTAGCCAAAAACATTCAGTACTTC.

There are a few counts of this clonotype. This chain uses TRBV28 with TRBJ1-6, with 8 bases that match TRBD1. This CDR3 region has 13 residues. Germline CDR1 is MDHEN and CDR2 is SYDVKM. J lost 5 bases, V lost 10 bases, and 4 bases had no gene match. The CDR3 coding sequence is TGTGCCATTGAGACAGGGGATAATTCACCCCTCCACTTT. Its protein product is CAIETGDNSPLHF. Complete variable domain (other parts from reference TRBV28 and TRBJ1-6): DVKVTQSSRYLVKRTGEKVFLECVQDMDHENMFWYRQDPGLGLRLIYFSYDVKMKEKGDIPEGYSVSREKKERFSLILESASTNQTSMYLCAIETGDNSPLHFGNGTRLTVT.

This clonotype was seen only a few times. This chain connects TRBV20-1 to TRBJ1-1; possibly TRBD1 for D (6 bases). The V end lost 3 bases, the J end lost 4 bases, and 15 bases lay between the germline ends. This CDR3 is 14 amino acids long. The germline V gene encodes CDR1 DFQATT and CDR2 SNEGSKA (reference sequence). CDR3 loop: CSASRGELGTEAFF. CDR3 nucleotides: TGCAGTGCTAGCAGGGGCGAGTTGGGCACTGAAGCTTTCTTT.

The J gene is TRBJ2-2, the V gene TRBV9; D possibly corresponds to TRBD2 (5 bases). Germline CDR1 reads SGDLS; CDR2 reads YYNGEE. CDR3 size: 14 residues. Trimming cost V 6 bases and J 1 base, with 10 bases left between them. CDR3 bases: TGTGCCAGCACCTTTGGAGGGAACACCGGGGAGCTGTTTTTT. It specifies CASTFGGNTGELFF.

The rearrangement links TRBV19 to TRBJ2-3; either TRBD1 or TRBD2 may fit D (5 bases each). V lost 3 bases to trimming and J lost 7 bases, with 8 bases between them. The CDR3 spans 12 residues. CDR1 is LNHDA and CDR2 is SQIVND in the germline V gene (reference sequence). The chain's CDR3 is CASSIEGYTQYF. CDR3 coding DNA: TGTGCCAGTAGTATCGAGGGGTATACGCAGTATTTT.

In the case of this clonotype: Compared with germline, one end of the junction differs, possibly owing to a read error. This chain uses TRBV4-2 with TRBJ2-4; D may be TRBD1 (6 bases). Germline lookup yields CDR1 LGHNA and CDR2 YNFKEQ. The CDR3 covers 15 residues. This CDR3 reads CASSQVRGSKNIQCF. The DNA of the CDR3 is TGTGCCAGCAGCCAAGTGAGGGGGTCCAAAAACATTCAGTGCTTC.